The clone carrying this T cell receptor beta chain has just a few counts. Each CDR3 protein gets one entry after TCRdb re-called the 5' RACE reads with MiXCR. The table lists about 85,000 distinct CDR3 sequences, 13% of them singletons. The data were obtained in a study of T cells after yellow fever vaccination. This CDR3 is 15 amino acids long. Germline lookup yields CDR1 SGHTA and CDR2 FQGTGA. V shed 6 bases and J shed 0 bases, with 12 bases lying between them. The chain has TRBV7-3 and TRBJ2-1, with D maybe TRBD2 (7 bases). The sequences come from CD8+ T cells not binding an NS4B(214-222) dextramer, sorted from PBMCs, collected approximately 20 days after the first yellow fever vaccination. The clonotype comes from a man younger than 35 who received the YFV17D yellow fever vaccine. CDR3 DNA sequence: TGTGCCAGCAGTAGGGGGGGTAGCTCCTACAATGAGCAGTTCTTC. It translates to CASSRGGSSYNEQFF.